This TCR beta chain was captured in a study of T cell responses to AZD1222 COVID-19 vaccine. For the study at large: Researchers grouped second doses given at about 4 or about 12 weeks into one pool.

Only in-frame clones appear in the TCRdb table, and some are missing; sequencing was by immunoSEQ multiplex PCR. This sample has about 110,000 clones, with approximately 89% found just once. Of note for this clone: Its antigen is undetermined.

From germline, CDR1 is SGHTA and CDR2 FQGNSA. Between the trimmed V and J ends, which lost 3 bases and 3 bases, there was a span of 12 bases. This CDR3 region has 14 residues. Study-level results: Elevations in Spike-specific TCR breadth and depth followed administration of two AZD1222 doses. The donor cohort was predominantly white British with a female majority, and clonal diversity may have been underestimated. Just five or six AZD1222 recipients were seropositive at baseline.

V and J are TRBV7-2 and TRBJ2-7; D is undetermined. This receptor was taken from an adult in good health. This sample comprised peripheral blood, obtained on day 0 of AZD1222 vaccination. CDR3 nucleotide sequence: TGTGCCAGCAGCTTGGTAGGGTCGAACTACGAGCAGTACTTC. The encoded protein is CASSLVGSNYEQYF.